Presented here are 23 T cell receptor beta chains from one specimen sequenced in a study of blood T cell repertoires in COVID-19. Sequencing was performed with immunoSEQ multiplex PCR; in TCRdb, only in-frame clones are kept and a portion is missing. The sample contains roughly 390,000 clones, 85% of which appear only once. Sequencing used peripheral blood. Receptors were obtained from a woman under 30 with acute or convalescent COVID-19.

This clone is a singleton in its sample. The V call is TRBV6-4, the J call TRBJ2-7; D gene ambiguous. Trimming cost V 2 bases and J 0 bases, with 26 bases left between them. CDR1 and CDR2 (germline): MRHNA, SNTAGT. This CDR3 comprises 20 residues. CDR3 sequence: CASSDTKFDFGRGSSYEQYF. CDR3 DNA: TGTGCCAGCAGTGACACAAAGTTCGATTTCGGAAGAGGAAGCTCCTACGAGCAGTACTTC.

The V gene is TRBV10-1, the J gene TRBJ2-1, with 8 bases that match TRBD2. Germline V gene data show CDR1 as WNHNN and CDR2 as SYGVQD (reference sequence). The CDR3 has 13 residues. V gave up 8 bases and J gave up 3 bases; unmatched junction bases: 3. CDR3 amino acids: CASAAGGYNEQFF. CDR3 nucleotide sequence: TGCGCCAGCGCCGCGGGGGGCTACAATGAGCAGTTCTTC.

The chain recombines TRBV19 with TRBJ1-2, with 7 nucleotides matching TRBD1. J was trimmed by 4 bases and V by 5 bases; bases with no gene match: 19. From germline, CDR1 is LNHDA and CDR2 SQIVND (reference sequence). The CDR3 is made up of 18 amino acids. As DNA, the CDR3 is TGTGCCAGTAGTCGAGACCGGGACAGAGGACCCACCTTCTATGGCTACACCTTC. Translated, it gives CASSRDRDRGPTFYGYTF. The entire variable domain, with the rest obtained from reference TRBV19 and TRBJ1-2, is as follows: DGGITQSPKYLFRKEGQNVTLSCEQNLNHDAMYWYRQDPGQGLRLIYYSQIVNDFQKGDIAEGYSVSREKKESFPLTVTSAQKNPTAFYLCASSRDRDRGPTFYGYTFGSGTRLTVV.

V is TRBV3-1 (or the pseudogene TRBV3-2) and J is TRBJ2-7, with a tentative D call TRBD1 (5 bases). Germline CDR1 and CDR2: LGHDT and YNNKEL (reference sequence). V was trimmed by 6 bases and J by 0 bases, leaving 9 bases between them. The CDR3 is 13 residues long. DNA for the CDR3: TGTGCCAGCAGGCAGGGTGGCTCCTACGAGCAGTACTTC. Protein: CASRQGGSYEQYF.

The gene calls are TRBV28 and TRBJ1-1; D ambiguous. CDR3 length equals 14 residues. Germline V gene data show CDR1 as MDHEN and CDR2 as SYDVKM. With 6 bases removed from V and 0 bases from J, the gap between germline ends came to 11 bases. The CDR3 loop reads CASSPIGVNTEAFF. CDR3 nucleotides: TGTGCCAGCAGCCCCATCGGGGTGAACACTGAAGCTTTCTTT.

The chain carries TRBV6-5 and TRBJ2-5, with 11 bases that match TRBD2. The V gene end was trimmed by 2 bases and the J gene end by 3 bases; junction bases not matched to a gene: 5. The CDR3 extends over 16 amino acids. Per germline, CDR1 MNHEY and CDR2 SVGAGI. In DNA form, the CDR3 reads TGTGCCAGCAGTTACATGACTAGCGGGGAGGAAGAGACCCAGTACTTC. Protein product: CASSYMTSGEEETQYF.

The rearrangement uses TRBV19 and TRBJ2-2; D unresolved. The CDR3 covers 12 residues. The germline V gene encodes CDR1 LNHDA and CDR2 SQIVND (reference sequence). Trimming left V 5 bases short and J 5 bases short, with 6 bases between. CDR3 bases: TGTGCCAGTAGTGTGAGGACCGGGGAGCTGTTTTTT. Encoded protein: CASSVRTGELFF.

This chain connects TRBV6-5 to TRBJ2-3; maybe TRBD2 (6 bases). The CDR3 contains 12 residues. V lost 6 bases to trimming and J lost 6 bases, with 10 bases between them. Germline V gives CDR1 MNHEY, CDR2 SVGAGI. The CDR3 DNA follows: TGTGCCAGCAGGCGGGACTCCGATACGCAGTATTTT. This encodes CASRRDSDTQYF.

The CDR3 region is CAIRGQIYEQYF. The CDR3 coding sequence is TGTGCCATACGGGGACAGATCTACGAGCAGTACTTC. The chain has TRBV28 and TRBJ2-7; 7 bases map to TRBD1. The ends lost 10 bases at V and 3 bases at J; junction bases unmatched: 6. Germline CDR1 is MDHEN and CDR2 is SYDVKM. There are 12 residues in the CDR3. The full variable domain, in which reference TRBV28 and TRBJ2-7 provide the parts outside the CDR3, is DVKVTQSSRYLVKRTGEKVFLECVQDMDHENMFWYRQDPGLGLRLIYFSYDVKMKEKGDIPEGYSVSREKKERFSLILESASTNQTSMYLCAIRGQIYEQYFGPGTRLTVT.

This clone was detected only once. The V gene is TRBV11-2, the J gene TRBJ2-7; TRBD2 matches at 8 bases. The V gene end was trimmed by 7 bases and the J gene end by 3 bases; junction bases not matched to a gene: 11. The CDR3 has 15 residues. Germline CDR1 reads SGHAT; CDR2 reads FQNNGV. The CDR3 here is CASTPRAGAIYEQYF. The CDR3, as DNA: TGTGCCAGCACCCCCCGAGCGGGGGCAATCTACGAGCAGTACTTC.

The count of this clone is one. The V gene is TRBV6-1, the J gene TRBJ1-1; D is unclear. The V and J ends lost 0 bases and 11 bases respectively, with 16 bases between them. Germline V gene sequence: CDR1 MNHNS, CDR2 SASEGT. The CDR3 has 14 residues. CDR3 amino acids: CASSEALSLAGAFF. The CDR3 coding sequence is TGTGCCAGCAGTGAAGCGCTTTCACTGGCCGGGGCTTTCTTT.

DNA for the CDR3: TGTGCCAGCAGCCCCAACTACGAGCAGTACTTC. Amino acids: CASSPNYEQYF. The rearrangement uses TRBV6-2 or TRBV6-3 and TRBJ2-7; D unresolved. V lost 6 bases to trimming and J lost 3 bases, with 6 bases between them. CDR3 length equals 11 residues. Germline CDR1 reads MNHEY; CDR2 reads SVGEGT.

This clone has a single count. The rearrangement joins TRBV27 to TRBJ2-1; tentatively, D is TRBD2 (7 bases). Trimming removed 7 bases at V and 4 bases at J, with 17 bases between. The CDR3 is 15 residues long. CDR1 MNHEY and CDR2 SMNVEV come from the germline V gene (reference sequence). DNA of the CDR3: TGTGCCAGCACCTGGGGGGCTAGCGGTTACAATGAGCAGTTCTTC. Residues: CASTWGASGYNEQFF.

This clone was seen only a few times. This chain joins TRBV19 and TRBJ1-5; D is perhaps TRBD1 (5 bases). Trimming removed 1 base from V and 0 bases from J, with 10 bases in between. Per germline, CDR1 LNHDA and CDR2 SQIVND (reference sequence). CDR3 length: 16 amino acids. This CDR3 is CASSIGDSYSNQPQHF. The CDR3 bases are TGTGCCAGTAGTATAGGCGACAGTTATAGCAATCAGCCCCAGCATTTT.

V gene TRBV3-1 (or the pseudogene TRBV3-2) combines with J gene TRBJ2-2, with D tentatively TRBD2 (5 bases). In germline, CDR1 is LGHDT, CDR2 YNNKEL (reference sequence). Trimming took 4 bases from V and 2 from J, leaving 11 bases between them. This CDR3 comprises 15 residues. The CDR3 sequence: CASSPRRGNTGELFF. DNA of the CDR3: TGTGCCAGCAGCCCCCGCCGGGGTAACACCGGGGAGCTGTTTTTT.

This rearrangement joins TRBV10-3 to TRBJ2-3; TRBD2 matches at 13 bases. J was trimmed by 0 bases and V by 4 bases; bases with no gene match: 10. This CDR3 is built from 19 residues. Germline CDR1 ENHRY, CDR2 SYGVKD. DNA of the CDR3: TGTGCCATCAGTGGGGGGACTAGCGGGGTATATCGAAGCACAGATACGCAGTATTTT. Its protein is CAISGGTSGVYRSTDTQYF.

This clone was recorded a few times. The chain joins TRBV6-4 to TRBJ2-1; TRBD2 might be the D (6 bases). V was shortened by 3 bases and J by 6 bases, with 15 bases between the two germline ends. CDR1 MRHNA and CDR2 SNTAGT come from the germline V gene. The CDR3 sequence is 15 residues long. CDR3 nucleotides: TGTGCCAGCAGTGAGGGCGGGGCATCTCCCAATGAGCAGTTCTTC. Translation gives CASSEGGASPNEQFF.

This clone has just one count. V usage is TRBV12-5 and J usage is TRBJ1-1; 10 nucleotides line up with TRBD1. The V gene's germline CDR1 is LGHNT and CDR2 FRNRAP. The V gene end was trimmed by 4 bases and the J gene end by 6 bases; junction bases not matched to a gene: 8. The CDR3 has 15 residues. The CDR3 here is CASGWPGTGDAEAFF. CDR3 bases: TGTGCTAGTGGTTGGCCGGGGACAGGGGATGCTGAAGCTTTCTTT.

This rearrangement joins TRBV9 to TRBJ1-6; D is unclear. In germline, CDR1 is SGDLS, CDR2 YYNGEE. The CDR3 contains 14 residues. V dropped 4 bases and J dropped 5 bases, with 10 bases sitting between them. The CDR3 loop is CASSYGGNNSPLHF. The CDR3 nucleotides read TGTGCCAGCAGCTACGGAGGGAATAATTCACCCCTCCACTTT.

The chain carries TRBV28 and TRBJ2-7; the D gene is possibly TRBD2 (6 bases). Germline CDR1 and CDR2: MDHEN and SYDVKM. The CDR3 is made up of 13 amino acids. Trimming removed 8 bases from V and 2 bases from J, with 13 bases in between. CDR3 sequence (DNA): TGTGCCAGCTCCCGGGACTCCGCCTACGAGCAGTACTTC. Its translation is CASSRDSAYEQYF.

This rearrangement joins TRBV2 to TRBJ2-5; D ambiguous. Germline V lookup: CDR1 SNHLY, CDR2 FYNNEI. The V and J ends lost 5 bases and 2 bases respectively, with 18 bases between them. This CDR3 spans 16 amino acids. CDR3 sequence: CASSQSSKRIQETQYF. Here the CDR3 DNA reads TGTGCCAGCAGTCAATCATCAAAGAGGATTCAAGAGACCCAGTACTTC.

The V call is TRBV7-2, the J call TRBJ2-1, with TRBD2 matching 13 bases. Trimming took 5 bases from V and 8 from J; bases not matched to a gene: 9. The V gene's germline CDR1 is SGHTA and CDR2 FQGNSA. The CDR3 consists of 16 residues. The CDR3 loop is CASSTRTSGGADEQFF. The CDR3 bases are TGTGCCAGCAGCACCCGAACTAGCGGGGGGGCCGATGAGCAGTTCTTC.

The chain employs TRBV7-9 and TRBJ2-7, with D unresolved. The CDR3 is made up of 14 amino acids. Per germline, CDR1 SEHNR and CDR2 FQNEAQ (reference sequence). V was shortened by 4 bases and J by 5 bases, with 15 bases between the two germline ends. The CDR3: CASSSGTRIDEQYF. CDR3 nucleotides: TGTGCCAGCAGCTCCGGAACCAGGATTGACGAGCAGTACTTC.